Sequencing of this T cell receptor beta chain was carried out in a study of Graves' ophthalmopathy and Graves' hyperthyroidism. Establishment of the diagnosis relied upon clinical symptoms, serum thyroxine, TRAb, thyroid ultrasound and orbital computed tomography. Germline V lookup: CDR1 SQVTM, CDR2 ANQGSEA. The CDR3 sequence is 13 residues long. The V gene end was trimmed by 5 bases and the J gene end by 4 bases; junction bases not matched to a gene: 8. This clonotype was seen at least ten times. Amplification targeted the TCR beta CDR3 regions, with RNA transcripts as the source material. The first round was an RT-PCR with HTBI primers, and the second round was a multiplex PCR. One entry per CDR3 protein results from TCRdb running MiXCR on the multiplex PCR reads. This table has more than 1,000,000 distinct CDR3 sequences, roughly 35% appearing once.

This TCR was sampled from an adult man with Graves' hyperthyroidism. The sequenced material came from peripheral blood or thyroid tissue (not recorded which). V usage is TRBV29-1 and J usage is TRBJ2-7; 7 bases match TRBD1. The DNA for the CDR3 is TGCAGCGTTACGACAGGGTTTACGTACGAGCAGTACTTC. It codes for CSVTTGFTYEQYF.